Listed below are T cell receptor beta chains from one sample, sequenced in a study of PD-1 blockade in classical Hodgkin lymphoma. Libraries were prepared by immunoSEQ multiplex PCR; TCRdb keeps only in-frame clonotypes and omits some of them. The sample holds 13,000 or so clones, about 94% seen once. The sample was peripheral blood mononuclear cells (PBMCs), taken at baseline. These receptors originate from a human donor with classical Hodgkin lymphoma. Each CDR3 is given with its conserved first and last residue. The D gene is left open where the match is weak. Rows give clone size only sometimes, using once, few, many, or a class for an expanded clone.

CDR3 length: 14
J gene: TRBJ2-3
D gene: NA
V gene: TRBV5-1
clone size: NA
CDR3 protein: CASSHDSGADTQYF
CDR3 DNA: TGCGCCAGCAGCCATGACAGTGGGGCAGATACGCAGTATTTT

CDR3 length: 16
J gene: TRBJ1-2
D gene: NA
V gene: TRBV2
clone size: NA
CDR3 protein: CASSVPGHETNYGYTF
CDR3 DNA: TGTGCCAGCAGTGTACCGGGACACGAGACGAACTATGGCTACACCTTC

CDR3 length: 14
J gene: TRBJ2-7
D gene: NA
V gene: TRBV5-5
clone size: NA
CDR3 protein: CASSVGLGPYEQYF
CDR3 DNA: TGTGCCAGCAGCGTCGGGCTGGGGCCCTACGAGCAGTACTTC

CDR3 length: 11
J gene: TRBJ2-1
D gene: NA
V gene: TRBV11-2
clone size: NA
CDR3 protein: CASSPYNEQFF
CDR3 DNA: TGTGCCAGCAGTCCATACAATGAGCAGTTCTTC

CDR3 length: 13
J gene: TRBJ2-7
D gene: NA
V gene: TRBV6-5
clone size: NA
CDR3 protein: CASSKAGKSEQYF
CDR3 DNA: TGTGCCAGCAGTAAAGCCGGGAAAAGCGAGCAGTACTTC

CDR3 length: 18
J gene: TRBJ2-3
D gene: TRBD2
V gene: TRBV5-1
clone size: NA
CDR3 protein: CASSLTGLAGRGTDTQYF
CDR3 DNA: TGCGCCAGCAGCTTGACCGGTCTAGCGGGGAGGGGCACAGATACGCAGTATTTT

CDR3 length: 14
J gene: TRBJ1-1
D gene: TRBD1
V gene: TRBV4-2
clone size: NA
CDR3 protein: CASSPGQLNTEAFF
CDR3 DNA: TGTGCCAGCAGCCCGGGACAGCTGAACACTGAAGCTTTCTTT

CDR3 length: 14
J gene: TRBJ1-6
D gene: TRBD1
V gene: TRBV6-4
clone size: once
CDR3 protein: CASSGGTGNSPLHF
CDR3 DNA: TGTGCCAGCAGTGGAGGGACAGGAAATTCACCCCTCCACTTT

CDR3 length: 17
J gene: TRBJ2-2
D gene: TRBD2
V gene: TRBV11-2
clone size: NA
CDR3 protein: CASSQPSGGTNTGELFF
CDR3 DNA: TGTGCCAGCAGCCAACCTAGCGGGGGGACGAACACCGGGGAGCTGTTTTTT

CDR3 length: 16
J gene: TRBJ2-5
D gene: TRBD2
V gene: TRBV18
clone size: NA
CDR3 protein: CASSPLSGGSQETQYF
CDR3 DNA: TGTGCCAGCTCACCACTTAGCGGGGGGTCCCAAGAGACCCAGTACTTC

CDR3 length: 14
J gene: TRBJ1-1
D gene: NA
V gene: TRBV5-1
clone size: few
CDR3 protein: CASSLIGVVTEAFF
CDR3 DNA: TGCGCCAGCAGCTTGATAGGGGTGGTCACTGAAGCTTTCTTT

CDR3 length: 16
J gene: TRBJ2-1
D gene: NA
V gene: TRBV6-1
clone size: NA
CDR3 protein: CASSDWAGRGYNEQFF
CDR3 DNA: TGTGCCAGCAGTGATTGGGCGGGTCGGGGTTATAATGAGCAGTTCTTC

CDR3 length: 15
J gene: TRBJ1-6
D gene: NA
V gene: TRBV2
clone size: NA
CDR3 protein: CASSELTGRGSPLHF
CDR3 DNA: TGTGCCAGCAGTGAACTGACAGGAAGGGGCTCACCCCTCCACTTT

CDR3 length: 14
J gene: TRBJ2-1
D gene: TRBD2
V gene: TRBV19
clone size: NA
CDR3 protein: CASSMAGGPDEQFF
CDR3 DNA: TGTGCCAGTAGTATGGCGGGGGGGCCGGATGAGCAGTTCTTC

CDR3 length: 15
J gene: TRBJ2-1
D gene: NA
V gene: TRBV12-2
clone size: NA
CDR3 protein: CASRSTSGLYNEQFF
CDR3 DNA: TGTGCAAGTCGCTCCACTAGCGGGCTATACAATGAGCAGTTCTTC

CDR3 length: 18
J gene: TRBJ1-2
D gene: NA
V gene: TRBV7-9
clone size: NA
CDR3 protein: CASSLAPSRWGSNYGYTF
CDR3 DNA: TGTGCCAGCAGCTTAGCACCGTCCCGATGGGGGAGTAACTATGGCTACACCTTC

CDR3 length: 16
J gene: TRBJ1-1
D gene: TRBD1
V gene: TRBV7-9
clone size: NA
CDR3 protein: CASSQDRGGGGTEAFF
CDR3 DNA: TGTGCCAGCAGCCAGGACAGGGGGGGCGGTGGCACTGAAGCTTTCTTT

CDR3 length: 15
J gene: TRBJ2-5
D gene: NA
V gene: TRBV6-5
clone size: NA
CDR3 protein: CASSYVWEGGETQYF
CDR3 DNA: TGTGCCAGCAGTTACGTTTGGGAAGGAGGGGAGACCCAGTACTTC

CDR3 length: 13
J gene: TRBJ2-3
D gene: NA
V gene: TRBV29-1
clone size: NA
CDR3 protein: CSERDKFTDTQYF
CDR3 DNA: TGCAGCGAGCGAGACAAGTTCACAGATACGCAGTATTTT

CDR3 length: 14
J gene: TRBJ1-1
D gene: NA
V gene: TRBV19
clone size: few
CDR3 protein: CASSTGQLNTEAFF
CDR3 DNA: TGTGCCAGTAGTACCGGACAGCTGAACACTGAAGCTTTCTTT

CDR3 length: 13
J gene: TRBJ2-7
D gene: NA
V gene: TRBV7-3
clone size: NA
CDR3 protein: CASSLADGYEQYF
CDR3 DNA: TGTGCCAGCAGCTTAGCGGACGGCTACGAGCAGTACTTC

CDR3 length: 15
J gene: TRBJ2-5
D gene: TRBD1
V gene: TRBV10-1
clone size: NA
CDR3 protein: CASSGDRGLQETQYF
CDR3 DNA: TGCGCCAGCAGTGGGGACAGGGGTCTCCAAGAGACCCAGTACTTC

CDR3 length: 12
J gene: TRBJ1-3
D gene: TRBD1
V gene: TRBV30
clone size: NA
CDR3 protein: CAWDRVGNTIYF
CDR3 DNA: TGTGCCTGGGACAGGGTTGGAAACACCATATATTTT

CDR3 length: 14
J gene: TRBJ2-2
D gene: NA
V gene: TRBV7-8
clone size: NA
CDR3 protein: CASSLSVGPGELFF
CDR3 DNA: TGTGCCAGCAGCTTATCCGTTGGGCCCGGGGAGCTGTTTTTT

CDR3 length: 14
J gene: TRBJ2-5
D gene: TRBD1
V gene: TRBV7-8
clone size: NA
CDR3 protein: CASSNRQGVKTQYF
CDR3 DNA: TGTGCCAGCAGCAACAGACAGGGGGTAAAGACCCAGTACTTC

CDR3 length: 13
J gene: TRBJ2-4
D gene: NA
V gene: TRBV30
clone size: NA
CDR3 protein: CACANSGGGIQYF
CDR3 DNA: TGTGCCTGCGCTAACTCGGGGGGCGGCATTCAGTACTTC

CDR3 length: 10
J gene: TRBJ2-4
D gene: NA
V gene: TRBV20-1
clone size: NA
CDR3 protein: CSAGETGQYF
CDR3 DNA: TGCAGTGCTGGAGAGACAGGACAGTACTTC

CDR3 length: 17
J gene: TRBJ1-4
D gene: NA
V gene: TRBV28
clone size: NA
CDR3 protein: CASRGYRDPGDNEKLFF
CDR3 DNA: TGTGCCAGCAGGGGATACCGGGACCCAGGAGATAATGAAAAACTGTTTTTT

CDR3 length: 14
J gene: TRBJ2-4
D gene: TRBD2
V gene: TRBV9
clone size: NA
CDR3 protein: CASSVGGGTDIQYF
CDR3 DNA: TGTGCCAGCAGCGTAGGCGGGGGGACGGACATTCAGTACTTC

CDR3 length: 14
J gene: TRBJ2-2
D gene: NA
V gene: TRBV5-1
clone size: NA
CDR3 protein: CASSFNSNTGELFF
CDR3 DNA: TGCGCCAGCAGCTTTAATTCGAACACCGGGGAGCTGTTTTTT

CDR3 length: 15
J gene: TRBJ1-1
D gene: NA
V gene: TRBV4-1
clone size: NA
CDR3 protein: CASSRGPSGDTEAFF
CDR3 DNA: TGCGCCAGCAGCCGGGGACCGAGCGGGGACACTGAAGCTTTCTTT

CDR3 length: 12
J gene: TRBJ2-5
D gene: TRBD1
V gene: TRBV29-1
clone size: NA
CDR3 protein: CSVRGPQETQYF
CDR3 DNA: TGCAGCGTCAGGGGGCCCCAAGAGACCCAGTACTTC

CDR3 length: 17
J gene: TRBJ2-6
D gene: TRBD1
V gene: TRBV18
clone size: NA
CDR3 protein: CASSPRDRGSGANVLTF
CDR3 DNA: TGTGCCAGCTCACCTAGGGACAGGGGATCCGGGGCCAACGTCCTGACTTTC

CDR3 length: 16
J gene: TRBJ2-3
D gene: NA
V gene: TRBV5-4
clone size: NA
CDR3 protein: CASSLRTRGSTDTQYF
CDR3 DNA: TGTGCCAGCAGCTTGCGGACCCGGGGCAGCACAGATACGCAGTATTTT

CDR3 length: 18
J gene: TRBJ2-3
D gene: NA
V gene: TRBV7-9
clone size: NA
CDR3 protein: CASSLGFGVPLSTDTQYF
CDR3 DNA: TGTGCCAGCAGCTTAGGATTTGGGGTACCCCTCAGCACAGATACGCAGTATTTT

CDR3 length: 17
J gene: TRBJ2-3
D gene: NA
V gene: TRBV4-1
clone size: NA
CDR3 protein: CASSLTTEVGSTDTQYF
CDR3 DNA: TGCGCCAGCAGCCTTACTACGGAGGTCGGGAGCACAGATACGCAGTATTTT

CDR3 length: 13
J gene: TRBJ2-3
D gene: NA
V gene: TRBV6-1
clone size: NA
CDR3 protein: CASSPTLTDTQYF
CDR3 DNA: TGTGCCAGCAGTCCAACCCTCACAGATACGCAGTATTTT

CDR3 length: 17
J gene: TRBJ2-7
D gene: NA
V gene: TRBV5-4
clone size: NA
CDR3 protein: CASSFWGSGATAYEQYF
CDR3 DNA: TGTGCCAGCAGCTTTTGGGGCTCCGGGGCCACGGCCTACGAGCAGTACTTC

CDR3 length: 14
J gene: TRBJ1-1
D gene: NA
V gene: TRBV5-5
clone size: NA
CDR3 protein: CASSPPLGGAEAFF
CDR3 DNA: TGTGCCAGCAGCCCCCCGTTGGGGGGCGCTGAAGCTTTCTTT

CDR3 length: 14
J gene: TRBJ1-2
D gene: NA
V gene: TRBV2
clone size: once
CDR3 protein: CASRPWDLTYGYTF
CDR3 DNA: TGTGCCAGCAGACCCTGGGACTTAACCTATGGCTACACCTTC

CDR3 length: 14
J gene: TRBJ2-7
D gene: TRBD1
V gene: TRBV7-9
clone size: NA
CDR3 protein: CASSSKTGLYEQYF
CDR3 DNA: TGTGCCAGCAGCTCTAAGACAGGGCTCTACGAGCAGTACTTC

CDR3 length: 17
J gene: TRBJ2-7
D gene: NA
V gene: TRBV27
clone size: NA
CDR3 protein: CASKTLRDSGIYYEQYF
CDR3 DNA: TGTGCCAGCAAGACTCTTCGGGATAGCGGTATCTACTACGAGCAGTACTTC

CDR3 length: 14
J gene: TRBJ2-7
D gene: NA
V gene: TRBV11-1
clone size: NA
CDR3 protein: CASSLSGLANEQYF
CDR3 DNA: TGTGCCAGCAGCTTATCAGGGTTGGCCAACGAGCAGTACTTC

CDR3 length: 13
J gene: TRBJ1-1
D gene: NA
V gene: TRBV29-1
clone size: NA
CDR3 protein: CSVEEGANTEAFF
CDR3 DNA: TGCAGCGTTGAAGAGGGGGCGAACACTGAAGCTTTCTTT